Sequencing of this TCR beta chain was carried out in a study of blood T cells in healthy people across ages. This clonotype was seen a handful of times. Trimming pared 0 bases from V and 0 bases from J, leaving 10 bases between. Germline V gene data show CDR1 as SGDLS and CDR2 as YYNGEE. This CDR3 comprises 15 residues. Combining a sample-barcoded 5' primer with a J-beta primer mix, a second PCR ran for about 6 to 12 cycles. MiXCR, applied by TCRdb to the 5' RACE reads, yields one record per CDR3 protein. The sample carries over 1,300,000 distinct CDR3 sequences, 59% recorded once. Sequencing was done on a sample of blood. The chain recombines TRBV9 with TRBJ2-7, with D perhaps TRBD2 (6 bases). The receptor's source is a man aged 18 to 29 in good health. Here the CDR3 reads CASSVGLANSYEQYF. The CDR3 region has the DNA TGTGCCAGCAGCGTAGGCCTAGCGAACTCCTACGAGCAGTACTTC.